The 9 T cell receptor beta chains reported below all come from one sample, sequenced in a study of T cell repertoires in cytomegalovirus infection. TCRdb independently ran MiXCR on the reads; one entry per CDR3 protein. The sample includes approximately 990,000 distinct CDR3 sequences, around a third of them seen just once. Their specific antigens are unknown. The source was cultured CD8+ T cells from PBMCs, collected from culture after CMV antigen stimulation. The receptor source for this set is a human donor in good health (CMV status not recorded). Some clones in this sample may be carry-over from other donors' samples.

The rearrangement uses TRBV7-9 and TRBJ2-7; weak D call: TRBD1 (6 bases). This CDR3 is 15 amino acids long. Trimming took off 5 bases at V and 0 bases at J, with 14 bases between the two ends. CDR1 SEHNR and CDR2 FQNEAQ come from the germline V gene (reference sequence). CDR3 sequence reads: CASSLRGLNSYEQYF. The CDR3 DNA follows: TGTGCCAGCAGCCTCAGGGGATTAAACTCCTACGAGCAGTACTTC.

The table lists this clonotype with many counts. The J gene is TRBJ1-2, the V gene TRBV12-3 or TRBV12-4, with D tentatively TRBD1 (6 bases). The CDR3 length is 13 residues. V was trimmed by 4 bases and J by 3 bases, leaving 9 bases between them. DNA for the CDR3: TGTGCCAGCAGTTCCACAGGGTACTATGGCTACACCTTC. It yields the protein CASSSTGYYGYTF.

This chain joins TRBV5-4 and TRBJ2-1; 7 nucleotides match TRBD1. J was trimmed by 10 bases and V by 3 bases; bases with no gene match: 7. CDR1 is SGHNT and CDR2 is YYREEE in the germline V gene (reference sequence). This CDR3 has 13 amino acids. The CDR3 region is CASSYNKQGEQFF. CDR3 nucleotide sequence: TGTGCCAGCAGCTACAATAAACAGGGGGAGCAGTTCTTC.

The DNA for the CDR3 is TGTGCCAGCAGCTCTATGACATTGGGCATCCCTTCCTACAATGAGCAGTTCTTC. It encodes CASSSMTLGIPSYNEQFF. The J gene is TRBJ2-1, the V gene TRBV7-6; no definite D call. Deletions cut 4 bases from V and 1 base from J, with 20 bases between. Germline V gene sequence: CDR1 SGHVS, CDR2 FNYEAQ. The CDR3 loop spans 18 amino acids.

CDR3 coding DNA: TGTGCCAGCAGGGACTCGTGGTCCTACGAGCAGTACTTC. This sequence encodes CASRDSWSYEQYF. This chain connects TRBV2 to TRBJ2-7; D is possibly TRBD2 (5 bases). CDR3 length: 13 amino acids. Trimming took 6 bases from V and 1 from J, leaving 10 bases between them. Germline CDR1 and CDR2: SNHLY and FYNNEI.

This clonotype has a single count. The V gene is TRBV27, the J gene TRBJ2-5; no clear D. Trimming shortened V by 7 bases and J by 9 bases, and 9 bases separated the two germline ends. Germline V gene data show CDR1 as MNHEY and CDR2 as SMNVEV (reference sequence). The CDR3 runs to 10 residues. The CDR3 bases are TGTGCCAGCAATCTTAGGCCCCAGTACTTC. This gives the protein CASNLRPQYF.

In its sample, this clonotype was seen many times. The J gene is TRBJ1-1, the V gene TRBV7-9; TRBD1 is a possible D gene (6 bases). From germline, CDR1 is SEHNR and CDR2 FQNEAQ (reference sequence). Trimming removed 7 bases at V and 4 bases at J, with 13 bases between. The CDR3 extends over 13 amino acids. The DNA for the CDR3 is TGTGCCAGCACCCCCACAGGGATCACTGAAGCTTTCTTT. As protein: CASTPTGITEAFF.

This clonotype came up a few times. V and J are TRBV6-6 and TRBJ1-5; no reliable D call. The germline V gene has CDR1 MNHNY and CDR2 SVGAGI (reference sequence). Trimming pared 4 bases from V and 7 bases from J, leaving 8 bases between. The CDR3 sequence is 12 residues long. This CDR3 is CASSSPFQPQHF. In DNA, the CDR3 is TGTGCCAGCAGTTCCCCCTTCCAGCCCCAGCATTTT.

A note on this clonotype: A much larger clone differs by one base, so this may be a read error. The genes are TRBV7-2 and TRBJ1-5; D is uncertain. This CDR3 is built from 17 residues. CDR1 and CDR2 from the germline V gene are SGHTA and FQGNSA. The DNA of the CDR3 is TGTGCCAGCAGCTTAGCCTTATTCCCGCTTTCCAATCAGACCCAGCATTTT. Protein product: CASSLALFPLSNQTQHF.